This T cell receptor (beta chain) was recorded in a study of cytomegalovirus exposure and HLA in healthy donors. The study's findings and limits: The TCR clusters that emerged in the first cohort tended, a later analysis found, to co-occur in the 110 or so validation repertoires.

Measured with immunoSEQ multiplex PCR; TCRdb has only the in-frame clones, and not every one. The sample holds under 400,000 clones, 86% seen once. Comment on this clone: Its cognate antigen is unknown. Other DNA sequences in the same sample also yield this CDR3.

Germline V gene data show CDR1 as SGHRS and CDR2 as YFSETQ. J was trimmed by 4 bases and V by 0 bases; bases with no gene match: 7. CDR3 length: 15 amino acids. The TCR comes from a woman between 18 and 29 years old in good health and CMV-seronegative. The chain uses TRBV5-1 and TRBJ2-7; 7 bases are a match to TRBD2. The specimen was PBMCs. The CDR3 loop is CASSLGGTTPYEQYF. Written as DNA, the CDR3 is TGCGCCAGCAGCTTGGGGGGGACTACTCCATACGAGCAGTACTTC.